Presented here are 21 T cell receptor beta chains from one specimen sequenced in a study of shared clonotypes between healthy human individuals. Measured with immunoSEQ multiplex PCR; TCRdb has only the in-frame clones, and not every one. The repertoire holds approximately 100,000 clones, with 67% as singletons. Sequences were obtained from memory CD8+ T cells sorted from blood. The subset here: CD45RO+ cells pooled with CCR7-negative TemRA cells. Receptors originate from a woman aged 25 to 45 in good health.

The gene calls are TRBV28 and TRBJ2-1; 9 bases agree with TRBD1. The CDR3 has 14 amino acids. The V and J ends lost 8 bases and 6 bases, in that order; junction bases with no gene match: 8. The V gene's germline CDR1 is MDHEN and CDR2 SYDVKM. The CDR3 spells CASGDGTGLNEQFF. CDR3 coding DNA: TGTGCCAGCGGGGACGGGACAGGGCTCAATGAGCAGTTCTTC.

The V gene is TRBV19, the J gene TRBJ1-1, with a weak D call TRBD1 (5 bases). The CDR3 consists of 18 residues. V lost 3 bases and J 0 bases, leaving 20 bases between the germline ends. Germline V gene data show CDR1 as LNHDA and CDR2 as SQIVND (reference sequence). For the CDR3, the DNA is TGTGCCAGTAGTATGAGGGGACGGCAGGTGAACATGAACACTGAAGCTTTCTTT. As protein: CASSMRGRQVNMNTEAFF.

The rearrangement joins TRBV5-4 to TRBJ2-7, with a possible D match to TRBD1 (6 bases). Trimming pared 4 bases from V and 5 bases from J, leaving 10 bases between. CDR1 and CDR2 (germline): SGHNT, YYREEE (reference sequence). This CDR3 contains 12 residues. This CDR3 is CASSKGDDEQYF. The CDR3 DNA sequence: TGTGCCAGCAGCAAGGGGGACGACGAGCAGTACTTC. The variable domain in full, completed from reference TRBV5-4 and TRBJ2-7, reads ETGVTQSPTHLIKTRGQQVTLRCSSQSGHNTVSWYQQALGQGPQFIFQYYREEENGRGNFPPRFSGLQFPNYSSELNVNALELDDSALYLCASSKGDDEQYFGPGTRLTVT.

V usage is TRBV28 and J usage is TRBJ2-3, with D unresolved. This CDR3 contains 16 residues. V was clipped by 2 bases and J by 5 bases, with 17 bases between them. Germline-derived CDR1 and CDR2 are MDHEN and SYDVKM. CDR3 sequence (DNA): TGTGCCAGCAGTTTAGGCGGATCCTACTGGGTAGATACGCAGTATTTT. Translating gives CASSLGGSYWVDTQYF.

The V and J genes are TRBV29-1 and TRBJ2-3; D remains ambiguous. CDR1 is SQVTM, CDR2 ANQGSEA, per germline. V gave up 5 bases and J gave up 8 bases, with 11 bases separating them. The CDR3 extends over 11 amino acids. CDR3 amino acids: CSVILVGTQYF. The CDR3 DNA reads TGCAGCGTTATTCTAGTTGGTACGCAGTATTTT.

The chain uses TRBV28 and TRBJ2-7; no reliable D call. Germline loops: CDR1 MDHEN, CDR2 SYDVKM. Deletions cut 1 base from V and 6 bases from J, with 22 bases between. The CDR3 sequence is 17 residues long. CDR3 in DNA: TGTGCCAGCAGTTTATTTTACTGGTCAACGTTTTTGTTCGAGCAGTACTTC. Translation gives CASSLFYWSTFLFEQYF.

This clone came up many times. This chain connects TRBV19 to TRBJ1-5, with D possibly being TRBD1 (5 bases). V was shortened by 5 bases and J by 6 bases, with 17 bases between the two germline ends. This CDR3 region has 15 residues. CDR1 and CDR2 (germline): LNHDA, SQIVND (reference sequence). CDR3: CASSVPGTISQPQHF. In nucleotides, the CDR3 is TGTGCCAGTAGTGTTCCCGGGACGATCAGTCAGCCCCAGCATTTT.

This chain joins TRBV6-5 and TRBJ1-1; 7 bases fit TRBD1. The germline gives CDR1 MNHEY, CDR2 SVGAGI. V trimming: 2 bases; J trimming: 7 bases; junction bases outside the gene matches: 7. The CDR3 sequence is 14 residues long. The CDR3 here is CASSYGDRDGEAFF. Written as DNA, the CDR3 is TGTGCCAGCAGTTACGGTGACAGGGACGGTGAAGCTTTCTTT.

The chain recombines TRBV5-1 with TRBJ1-3; 7 positions match TRBD1. Looked up from germline, CDR1 is SGHRS and CDR2 is YFSETQ. V shed 3 bases, J shed 7 bases, and the junction held 4 bases outside the gene matches. The length of the CDR3 is 13 residues. The DNA of the CDR3 is TGCGCCAGCAGCTCGGGACAGAGGAACACCATATATTTT. The encoded protein is CASSSGQRNTIYF.

The genes are TRBV2 and TRBJ2-7, with TRBD1 matching over 8 bases. This CDR3 is built from 13 residues. The germline V gene has CDR1 SNHLY and CDR2 FYNNEI. V lost 11 bases, J lost 3 bases, and 9 bases stayed unmatched. The CDR3 DNA reads as TGTGCCGCGCGGACCAGGGGGCTCTACGAGCAGTACTTC. Translation: CAARTRGLYEQYF.

In its sample, this clone was seen a few times. The rearrangement joins TRBV5-6 to TRBJ1-4; weak D call: TRBD1 (6 bases). This CDR3 has 13 amino acids. V was pared by 0 bases and J by 7 bases, with 7 bases between. Germline CDR1 and CDR2: SGHDT and YYEEEE. CDR3 nucleotide sequence: TGTGCCAGCAGCTTGGGCAGGGGTGAAAAACTGTTTTTT. It translates to CASSLGRGEKLFF.

V gene TRBV6-5 combines with J gene TRBJ2-5, with D perhaps TRBD2 (6 bases). V dropped 4 bases and J dropped 4 bases, with 16 bases sitting between them. CDR1 and CDR2 (germline): MNHEY, SVGAGI. This CDR3 comprises 15 residues. CDR3 amino acids: CASSSSRPGAETQYF. Written as DNA, the CDR3 is TGTGCCAGCAGTTCTTCCAGGCCGGGAGCAGAGACCCAGTACTTC.

A few counts support this clone. The sample carries other DNA sequences with the same CDR3. The genes are TRBV9 and TRBJ2-3, with 7 nucleotides matching TRBD2. The CDR3 runs 14 residues. Germline loops: CDR1 SGDLS, CDR2 YYNGEE. The V gene end was trimmed by 0 bases and the J gene end by 4 bases; junction bases not matched to a gene: 2. CDR3 nucleotides: TGTGCCAGCAGCGTAGGGGGAGGGTCAGATACGCAGTATTTT. It specifies CASSVGGGSDTQYF.

A few counts support this clone. The chain couples TRBV2 to TRBJ2-7; D may be TRBD1 or TRBD2 (5 bases each). Germline V lookup: CDR1 SNHLY, CDR2 FYNNEI. V lost 4 bases and J lost 3, with 10 bases in between. CDR3 size: 13 residues. DNA for the CDR3: TGTGCCAGCAGTGTGGGGACCCTCTACGAGCAGTACTTC. Encoded protein: CASSVGTLYEQYF.

The chain recombines TRBV6-1 with TRBJ1-5; D might be TRBD1 (6 bases). Germline values: CDR1 MNHNS, CDR2 SASEGT. V was shortened by 2 bases and J by 1 base, with 12 bases between the two germline ends. The CDR3 contains 16 residues. DNA of the CDR3: TGTGCCAGCAGTGAAAGCAGGGGAATAAGCAATCAGCCCCAGCATTTT. Translating it yields CASSESRGISNQPQHF.

CDR3 coding DNA: TGTGCCAGCGGAGGTTCCCCCAAGGATTGGGACTATGGCTACACCTTC. It yields the protein CASGGSPKDWDYGYTF. J is TRBJ1-2 and V is TRBV7-9; no reliable D call. Germline V CDR1 and CDR2: SEHNR, FQNEAQ (reference sequence). CDR3 length: 16 amino acids. V dropped 8 bases and J dropped 3 bases, with 22 bases sitting between them.

This clone showed up many times. A junction boundary mismatches the germline segment, possibly from a read error. This chain links TRBV7-9 with TRBJ2-2; 9 bases match TRBD2. The CDR3 is 15 residues long. Per the germline V gene, CDR1 is SEHNR and CDR2 is FQNEAQ (reference sequence). CDR3: CGSGGVAGENGELFF. CDR3 coding DNA: TGTGGCAGCGGAGGGGTAGCGGGAGAAAACGGGGAGCTGTTTTTT.

V and J are TRBV4-2 and TRBJ2-7; D gene unclear. Germline V lookup: CDR1 LGHNA, CDR2 YNFKEQ. V shed 1 base and J shed 6 bases, with 16 bases lying between them. The CDR3 has 15 amino acids. The CDR3 nucleotides are TGTGCCAGCAGCCAAGGGGCTCCGGCGCGAACCGAGCAGTACTTC. Its translation is CASSQGAPARTEQYF.

The chain links TRBV5-1 to TRBJ2-1, with 8 bases identical to TRBD2. The CDR3 runs 15 residues. Unmatched junction bases numbered 4, after V lost 5 bases and J lost 0 bases. The V gene's germline CDR1 is SGHRS and CDR2 YFSETQ. CDR3 DNA: TGCGCCAGCAGGACTAGCGCGAGCTCCTACAATGAGCAGTTCTTC. Residues: CASRTSASSYNEQFF.

The J gene is TRBJ2-7, the V gene TRBV7-6, with unresolved D. The CDR3 is 14 amino acids. Germline CDR1 and CDR2: SGHVS and FNYEAQ. Deletions cut 3 bases from V and 6 bases from J, with 15 bases between. CDR3 coding DNA: TGTGCCAGCAGCTTCTTCCAAATTGGCGGCGAGCAGTACTTC. As protein: CASSFFQIGGEQYF.

This chain connects TRBV4-2 to TRBJ2-1; TRBD2 aligns across 8 bases. J was trimmed by 9 bases and V by 4 bases; bases with no gene match: 2. CDR1 and CDR2 from the germline V gene are LGHNA and YNFKEQ. The CDR3 runs to 12 residues. The CDR3 DNA sequence: TGTGCCAGCAGCCTCGCGGGGGGTGAGCAGTTCTTC. It yields the protein CASSLAGGEQFF.